Shown below are 10 T cell receptor beta chains from a single sample sequenced in a study. Via MiXCR, TCRdb re-called the RT-PCR reads, giving one row per CDR3 protein. The sample records about 680,000 distinct CDR3 sequences, about 14% being singletons. The source material was memory CD4+ T cells from blood. All receptors derive from a female donor in good health, serving as a healthy control.

The table lists this clonotype with many counts. This chain uses TRBV29-1 with TRBJ1-2; 7 bases map to TRBD1. The germline CDR1 and CDR2 sequences are SQVTM and ANQGSEA. CDR3 length equals 14 residues. The V gene end was trimmed by 4 bases and the J gene end by 5 bases; junction bases not matched to a gene: 10. The CDR3 region has the DNA TGCAGCGTTGGTCGGGAAGGGGGCATATATGGCTACACCTTC. It codes for CSVGREGGIYGYTF.

V is TRBV21-1 and J is TRBJ2-5; the table's D call of TRBD1 was not tested on the DNA. TRBV21-1 is recorded as a pseudogene. CDR3 length: 16 residues. The CDR3 spells CASSKDGQGTQETQYF. The CDR3 region has the DNA TGTGCCAGCAGCAAAGACGGACAGGGGACTCAAGAGACCCAGTACTTC.

The chain is built from TRBV20-1 and TRBJ1-2; D is possibly TRBD1 (5 bases). Per germline, CDR1 DFQATT and CDR2 SNEGSKA (reference sequence). The CDR3 length is 13 residues. V lost 0 bases, J lost 3 bases, and 8 bases lay in between. CDR3 sequence: CSARDQGYYGYTF. The CDR3 DNA sequence: TGCAGTGCTAGAGATCAGGGCTACTATGGCTACACCTTC.

Regarding this clonotype: An end of the junction does not agree with germline; a read error may underlie this. The gene calls are TRBV7-7 and TRBJ2-7; a possible D gene is TRBD2 (6 bases). The V gene's germline CDR1 is SSHAT and CDR2 FNYEAQ (reference sequence). This CDR3 spans 15 amino acids. The CDR3 coding sequence is TGTGCTAGCAGCCCCAGACTATCGGGAGCCTACGAGCAGTACTTC. Protein sequence: CASSPRLSGAYEQYF.

This clonotype has only a few counts. The chain combines TRBV28 with TRBJ2-1, with 11 bases that match TRBD2. The V and J ends lost 4 bases and 6 bases, in that order; junction bases with no gene match: 8. The CDR3 is made up of 16 amino acids. CDR1 is MDHEN and CDR2 is SYDVKM in the germline V gene. The DNA for the CDR3 is TGTGCCAGCAGTTACCTCGGGACTAGCGGTCGCAATGAGCAGTTCTTC. Residues: CASSYLGTSGRNEQFF.

This clonotype was seen repeatedly, ten times or more. This sequence joins TRBV6-2 or TRBV6-3 and TRBJ2-1; 7 positions agree with TRBD2. Per the germline V gene, CDR1 is MNHEY and CDR2 is SVGEGT. The CDR3 is made up of 14 amino acids. V lost 7 bases to trimming and J lost 9 bases; unmatched junction nucleotides: 12. The CDR3 DNA follows: TGTGCCAGCACTATAGGCGGGAGCTCAGTTGAGCAGTTCTTC. This gives the protein CASTIGGSSVEQFF.

This clonotype showed up many times. This sequence joins TRBV12-3 or TRBV12-4 and TRBJ2-5; 8 bases are shared with TRBD1. The CDR3 runs 14 residues. With V trimmed by 4 bases and J by 5 bases, 6 bases remained unmatched. This CDR3 reads CASSSRTGPETQYF. In DNA, the CDR3 is TGTGCCAGCAGTTCCCGGACAGGGCCGGAGACCCAGTACTTC.

The rearrangement joins TRBV7-9 to TRBJ2-6; the D gene could be TRBD1 or TRBD2 (5 bases each). Germline values: CDR1 SEHNR, CDR2 FQNEAQ (reference sequence). Trimming took 2 bases from V and 0 from J, leaving 17 bases between them. The CDR3 spans 19 residues. CDR3 sequence (DNA): TGTGCCAGCAGCTTACGGACCGGGACGTACTACTCTGGGGCCAACGTCCTGACTTTC. Protein sequence: CASSLRTGTYYSGANVLTF.

The chain uses TRBV28 and TRBJ1-1, with D uncertain. Deletions cut 5 bases from V and 11 bases from J, with 12 bases between. The CDR3 contains 11 residues. Germline CDR1 reads MDHEN; CDR2 reads SYDVKM. CDR3 nucleotides: TGTGCCAGCAGTAAAATAGAGAAGGCTTTCTTT. It specifies CASSKIEKAFF. Using reference TRBV28 and TRBJ1-1 for the parts outside the CDR3, the full variable domain is DVKVTQSSRYLVKRTGEKVFLECVQDMDHENMFWYRQDPGLGLRLIYFSYDVKMKEKGDIPEGYSVSREKKERFSLILESASTNQTSMYLCASSKIEKAFFGQGTRLTVV.

In its sample, this clonotype was seen a few times. The gene calls are TRBV5-1 and TRBJ2-7, with D tentatively TRBD2 (5 bases). The CDR3 extends over 14 amino acids. Trimming left V 0 bases short and J 7 bases short, with 14 bases between. CDR1 is SGHRS and CDR2 is YFSETQ in the germline V gene. CDR3 DNA: TGCGCCAGCAGCTTGGGGGCCACCTCGGGGGAGCAGTACTTC. This encodes CASSLGATSGEQYF.